This is a list of T cell receptor beta chains from one sample in a study of beta chain features in type 1 diabetes. Generated by immunoSEQ multiplex PCR, the TCRdb table keeps only in-frame clones and is missing some. The table has some 150,000 clones, 11% seen once. Material for sequencing was central memory CD4+ T cells from blood. The receptors come from a man between 18 and 35 years old in good health. Both conserved end residues are trimmed from each CDR3.

cdr3_aa: ASSLFGGGTDTQY; v_call: TRBV28
cdr3_aa: ASSQSGRYEQY; v_call: TRBV23-1
cdr3_aa: ASSLGGTTNEKLF; v_call: TRBV27
cdr3_aa: ASDQLRDRGVSNTIY; v_call: TRBV7-3
cdr3_aa: ASSLFGGSADTQY; v_call: TRBV7-2
cdr3_aa: ASSLDGIQETQY; v_call: TRBV4-2
cdr3_aa: ASKVGIRGFRGQRLAAPFDEQF; v_call: TRBV28
cdr3_aa: AWSVGGPGYT; v_call: TRBV30
cdr3_aa: ASSPGQIRIPPQY; v_call: TRBV7-9
cdr3_aa: ASSLGTGSTYSNQPQH; v_call: TRBV7-2
cdr3_aa: ASSQDVIQPQH; v_call: TRBV4-3
cdr3_aa: ASSLEGWPVLAKNIQY; v_call: TRBV28
cdr3_aa: ASSQAQDRGVEAF; v_call: TRBV4-3
cdr3_aa: AIGTALTEAF; v_call: TRBV28
cdr3_aa: ATSRPSGTDTQY; v_call: TRBV15
cdr3_aa: ASSVARPRSTDTQY; v_call: TRBV9
cdr3_aa: ASSLRDTQY; v_call: TRBV11-2
cdr3_aa: ASSVVGGTDTQY; v_call: TRBV9
cdr3_aa: AITSGTGDEQY; v_call: TRBV10-3
cdr3_aa: ASSLRGSNEKLF; v_call: TRBV7-2
cdr3_aa: ASSQDASGREF; v_call: TRBV4-3
cdr3_aa: ASSSRLNTEAF; v_call: TRBV27
cdr3_aa: ASSVGLAGALTGELF; v_call: TRBV9
cdr3_aa: ASSVDGGLLNYGYT; v_call: TRBV9
cdr3_aa: ASSPQGQGNSPLH; v_call: TRBV5-1
cdr3_aa: SVDQGGVKDTQY; v_call: TRBV29-1
cdr3_aa: ASSFDSYEQY; v_call: TRBV7-2
cdr3_aa: ASKNNRGTYEQY; v_call: TRBV7-2
cdr3_aa: ASSSGAGNTIY; v_call: TRBV27
cdr3_aa: ASSRSETQY; v_call: TRBV28
cdr3_aa: ASTSRRYEQF; v_call: TRBV7-2
cdr3_aa: AISESRGISYEQY; v_call: TRBV10-3
cdr3_aa: SVEAGGFTEAF; v_call: TRBV29-1
cdr3_aa: SVGGLAGVISRTDTQY; v_call: TRBV29-1
cdr3_aa: ASSPRTSGRANEQF; v_call: TRBV7-3
cdr3_aa: ASRVRQENTEAF; v_call: TRBV2
cdr3_aa: ASSFPKQGSYNEQF; v_call: TRBV27
cdr3_aa: ASSPTGGYGYT; v_call: TRBV19
cdr3_aa: ASSFYSNTGELF; v_call: TRBV11-3
cdr3_aa: ASSLNAGNAETQY; v_call: TRBV7-3
cdr3_aa: AWSRGLYNSPLH; v_call: TRBV30
cdr3_aa: ASSSGQGTEAF; v_call: TRBV5-1
cdr3_aa: ASSLSGGSEQY; v_call: TRBV7-6
cdr3_aa: ATSIFRTDTEAF; v_call: TRBV15
cdr3_aa: ASSRLQGYEQY; v_call: TRBV4-3
cdr3_aa: ASSRLSLAQY; v_call: TRBV7-2
cdr3_aa: ASSPKQDYEQY; v_call: TRBV7-2
cdr3_aa: SSSNGKKKNTEAF; v_call: TRBV6-1
cdr3_aa: SVAYSQETQY; v_call: TRBV29-1
cdr3_aa: ASSLVGTEAF; v_call: TRBV28
cdr3_aa: ASSALAGGSNEQF; v_call: TRBV9
cdr3_aa: SVSGTSGSYEQY; v_call: TRBV29-1
cdr3_aa: ACNTRTGADTQY; v_call: TRBV5-1